Presented here are 9 T cell receptor beta chains from one specimen sequenced in a study of memory CD8 T cells in hepatitis C reinfection. Time point specified: peak reinfection, 3 to 8 weeks after reinfection detection. Sorted cells were sequenced directly ex vivo without any in vitro expansion. Only in-frame clones appear in the TCRdb table, and some are missing; sequencing was by immunoSEQ multiplex PCR. The table records over 35,000 clones, roughly 90% of them present only once. The sequenced sample was naive CD8+ T cells sorted from blood. These receptors came from a young man with hepatitis C virus infection.

CDR3: CASIGIGGSNYGYTF. The CDR3 DNA reads as TGTGCCAGCATTGGCATAGGGGGAAGTAACTATGGCTACACCTTC. The chain recombines TRBV2 with TRBJ1-2; D might be TRBD1 (6 bases). The CDR3 loop spans 15 amino acids. The ends were cut back, 7 bases at V and 1 base at J, with 16 bases in the middle. Germline CDR1 and CDR2: SNHLY and FYNNEI.

The V gene is TRBV15, the J gene TRBJ1-5; D might be TRBD1 (6 bases). V was trimmed by 2 bases and J by 6 bases, leaving 17 bases between them. CDR1 is LNHNV and CDR2 is YYDKDF in the germline V gene (reference sequence). CDR3 length: 16 amino acids. CDR3 sequence (DNA): TGTGCCACCAGCAGAACCTACGACAGGTCACCTCAGCCCCAGCATTTT. The encoded protein is CATSRTYDRSPQPQHF.

The chain recombines TRBV6-5 with TRBJ2-2, with 9 bases fitting TRBD1. Germline CDR1 and CDR2: MNHEY and SVGAGI. The V gene end was trimmed by 10 bases and the J gene end by 2 bases; junction bases not matched to a gene: 5. The CDR3 totals 14 residues. The CDR3 is CATQDRGNTGELFF. For the CDR3, the DNA is TGTGCCACCCAGGACAGGGGTAACACCGGGGAGCTGTTTTTT.

The rearrangement joins TRBV28 to TRBJ2-1, with D possibly matching TRBD1 (5 bases). V was pared by 3 bases and J by 9 bases, with 21 bases between. The germline V gene encodes CDR1 MDHEN and CDR2 SYDVKM. The CDR3 has 16 amino acids. The CDR3 DNA is TGTGCCAGCAGTTTCGTCTTCGGTCAGGGAACCCCTGAGCAGTTCTTC. Amino acids: CASSFVFGQGTPEQFF. Using reference TRBV28 and TRBJ2-1 for the parts outside the CDR3, the full variable domain is DVKVTQSSRYLVKRTGEKVFLECVQDMDHENMFWYRQDPGLGLRLIYFSYDVKMKEKGDIPEGYSVSREKKERFSLILESASTNQTSMYLCASSFVFGQGTPEQFFGPGTRLTVL.

The chain carries TRBV27 and TRBJ2-1; D is ambiguous. The CDR3 runs 11 residues. Deletions cut 5 bases from V and 4 bases from J, with 3 bases between. CDR1 is MNHEY and CDR2 is SMNVEV in the germline V gene (reference sequence). CDR3 region: CASSTYNEQFF. CDR3 DNA sequence: TGTGCCAGCAGTACTTACAATGAGCAGTTCTTC.

The genes are TRBV29-1 and TRBJ2-5; TRBD1 agrees at 7 bases. With V trimmed by 2 bases and J by 5 bases, 23 bases remained unmatched. In germline, CDR1 is SQVTM, CDR2 ANQGSEA. The CDR3 loop spans 19 amino acids. CDR3 residues: CSVERGTISRDSGWETQYF. CDR3 coding DNA: TGCAGCGTTGAAAGGGGGACCATCTCTCGGGACAGCGGCTGGGAGACCCAGTACTTC.

This clone was detected once. The V call is TRBV7-9, the J call TRBJ1-6; 9 nucleotides match TRBD1. After removal of 3 bases from V and 8 bases from J, the junction contained 8 bases not matched to a gene. The CDR3 contains 16 residues. Germline CDR1 SEHNR, CDR2 FQNEAQ (reference sequence). The CDR3 DNA reads TGTGCCAGCAGCTTCACGCCGGGACAGGGAGATTCACCCCTCCACTTT. Translated: CASSFTPGQGDSPLHF.

The rearrangement links TRBV6-5 to TRBJ1-2, with TRBD1 as a possible D gene (6 bases). Trimming took off 6 bases at V and 2 bases at J, with 10 bases between the two ends. The CDR3 runs to 13 residues. Germline V CDR1 and CDR2: MNHEY, SVGAGI. DNA for the CDR3: TGTGCCAGCAGCCTTACAGGGAACTATGGCTACACCTTC. Its protein product is CASSLTGNYGYTF.

The chain combines TRBV21-1 with TRBJ1-5; the D call of TRBD1 is as the table states it, not checked on the DNA. TRBV21-1 is a pseudogene. The CDR3 extends over 16 amino acids. DNA of the CDR3: TGTGCCAGCAGCAGCTTCCCCGGGACACTTGGTCAGCCCCAGCATTTT. It specifies CASSSFPGTLGQPQHF.